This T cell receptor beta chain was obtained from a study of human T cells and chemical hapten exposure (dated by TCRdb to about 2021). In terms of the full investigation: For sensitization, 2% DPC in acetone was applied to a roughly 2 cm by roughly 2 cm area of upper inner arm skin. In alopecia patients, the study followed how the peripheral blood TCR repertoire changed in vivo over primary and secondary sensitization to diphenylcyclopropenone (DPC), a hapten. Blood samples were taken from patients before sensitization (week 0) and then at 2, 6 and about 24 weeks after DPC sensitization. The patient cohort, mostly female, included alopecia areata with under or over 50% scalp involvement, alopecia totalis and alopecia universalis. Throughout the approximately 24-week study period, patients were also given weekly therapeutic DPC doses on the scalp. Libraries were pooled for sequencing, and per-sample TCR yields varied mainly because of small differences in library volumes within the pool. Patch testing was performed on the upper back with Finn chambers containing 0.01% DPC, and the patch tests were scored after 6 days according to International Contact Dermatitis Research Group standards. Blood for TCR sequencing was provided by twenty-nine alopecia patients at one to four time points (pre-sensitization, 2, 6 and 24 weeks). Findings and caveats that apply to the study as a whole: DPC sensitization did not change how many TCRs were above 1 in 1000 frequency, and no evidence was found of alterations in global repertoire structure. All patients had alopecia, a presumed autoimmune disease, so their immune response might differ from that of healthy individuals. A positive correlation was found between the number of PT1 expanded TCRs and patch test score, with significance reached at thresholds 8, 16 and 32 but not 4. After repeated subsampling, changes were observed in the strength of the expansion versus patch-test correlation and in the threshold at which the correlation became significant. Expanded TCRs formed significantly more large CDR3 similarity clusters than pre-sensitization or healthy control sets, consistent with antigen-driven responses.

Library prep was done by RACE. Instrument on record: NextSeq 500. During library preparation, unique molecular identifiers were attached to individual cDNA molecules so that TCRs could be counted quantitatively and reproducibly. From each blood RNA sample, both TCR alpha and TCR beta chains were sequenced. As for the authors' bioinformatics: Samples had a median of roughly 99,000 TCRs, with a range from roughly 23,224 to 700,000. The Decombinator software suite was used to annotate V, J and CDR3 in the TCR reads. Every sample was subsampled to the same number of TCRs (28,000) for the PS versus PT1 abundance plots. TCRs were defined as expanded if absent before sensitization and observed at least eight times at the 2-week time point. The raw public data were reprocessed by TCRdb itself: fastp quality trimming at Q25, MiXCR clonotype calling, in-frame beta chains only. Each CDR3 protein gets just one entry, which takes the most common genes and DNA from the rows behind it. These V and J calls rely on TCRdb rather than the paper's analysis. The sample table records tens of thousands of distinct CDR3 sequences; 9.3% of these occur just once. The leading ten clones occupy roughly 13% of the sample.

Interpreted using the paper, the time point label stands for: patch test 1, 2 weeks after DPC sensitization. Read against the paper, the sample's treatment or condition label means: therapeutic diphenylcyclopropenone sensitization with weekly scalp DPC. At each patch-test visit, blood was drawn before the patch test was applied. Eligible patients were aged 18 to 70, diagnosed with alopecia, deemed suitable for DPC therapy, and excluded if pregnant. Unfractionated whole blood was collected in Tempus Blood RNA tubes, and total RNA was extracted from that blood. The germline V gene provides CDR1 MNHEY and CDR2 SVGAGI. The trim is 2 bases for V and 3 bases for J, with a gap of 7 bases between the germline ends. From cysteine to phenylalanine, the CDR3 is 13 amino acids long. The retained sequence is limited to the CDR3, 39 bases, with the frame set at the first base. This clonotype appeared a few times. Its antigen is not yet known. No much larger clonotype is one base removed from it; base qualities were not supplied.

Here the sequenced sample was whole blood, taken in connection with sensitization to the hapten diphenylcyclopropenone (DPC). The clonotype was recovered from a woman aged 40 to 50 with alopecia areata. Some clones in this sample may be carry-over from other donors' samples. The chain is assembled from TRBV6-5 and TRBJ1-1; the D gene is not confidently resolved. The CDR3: CASSYGAHTEAFF. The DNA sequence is TGTGCCAGCAGTTACGGCGCCCACACTGAAGCTTTCTTT.